This T cell receptor (beta chain) was identified during a study of long-term antiretroviral therapy in people with HIV. Study observations and caveats: Diversity remained lower than transplant donor controls, even though it increased after ART.

They ran version v3.0 of the immunoSEQ assay at survey level. Sequencing was directed toward about 40,000-50,000 T-cell genomes in each sample. TCRdb's table, derived via immunoSEQ multiplex PCR, lists solely in-frame clones and lacks some. The data contain more than 35,000 clones, approximately 79% of them seen just once; the ten biggest clones take up approximately 5.3%. The CDR3 loop spans 16 amino acids. Trimming took 4 bases from V and 4 from J; bases not matched to a gene: 8. Germline V gives CDR1 SGHAT, CDR2 FQNNGV. To note about this clone: The antigen remains unidentified.

This receptor was identified in a man aged 18 to 35 with HIV. The V and J genes are TRBV11-2 and TRBJ2-2, with 8 bases that match TRBD2. The sample in question was unsorted PBMCs, obtained 1.5 years after starting antiretroviral therapy. The CDR3: CASSSLPSGSTGELFF. CDR3 in DNA: TGTGCCAGCAGCTCACTCCCCAGCGGGAGCACCGGGGAGCTGTTTTTT. The variable domain in full, completed from reference TRBV11-2 and TRBJ2-2, reads EAGVAQSPRYKIIEKRQSVAFWCNPISGHATLYWYQQILGQGPKLLIQFQNNGVVDDSQLPKDRFSAERLKGVDSTLKIQPAKLEDSAVYLCASSSLPSGSTGELFFGEGSRLTVL.